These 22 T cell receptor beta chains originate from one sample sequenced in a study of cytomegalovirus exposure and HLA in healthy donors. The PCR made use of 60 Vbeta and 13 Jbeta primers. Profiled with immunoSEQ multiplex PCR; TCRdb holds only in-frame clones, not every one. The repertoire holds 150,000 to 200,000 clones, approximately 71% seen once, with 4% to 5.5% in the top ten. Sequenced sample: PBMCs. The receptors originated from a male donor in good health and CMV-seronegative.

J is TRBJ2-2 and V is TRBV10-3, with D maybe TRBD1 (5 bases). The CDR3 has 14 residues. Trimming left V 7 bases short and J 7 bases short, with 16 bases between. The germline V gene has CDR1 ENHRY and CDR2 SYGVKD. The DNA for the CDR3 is TGTGCCATCAAAGAAGGACACTTAAACGGGGAGCTGTTTTTT. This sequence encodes CAIKEGHLNGELFF.

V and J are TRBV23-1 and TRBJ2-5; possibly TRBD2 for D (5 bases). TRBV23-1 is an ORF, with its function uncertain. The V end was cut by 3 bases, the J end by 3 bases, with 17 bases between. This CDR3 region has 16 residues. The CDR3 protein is CASSHPRDLPKETQYF. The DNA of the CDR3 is TGCGCCAGCAGTCACCCCCGGGATTTGCCCAAAGAGACCCAGTACTTC.

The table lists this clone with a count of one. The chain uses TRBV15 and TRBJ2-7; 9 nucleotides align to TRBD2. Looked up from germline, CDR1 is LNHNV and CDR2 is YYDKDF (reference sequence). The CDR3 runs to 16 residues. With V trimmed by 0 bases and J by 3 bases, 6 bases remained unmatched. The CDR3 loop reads CATSRDRGLALYEQYF. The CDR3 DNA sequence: TGTGCCACCAGCAGAGATAGAGGACTAGCGCTCTACGAGCAGTACTTC.

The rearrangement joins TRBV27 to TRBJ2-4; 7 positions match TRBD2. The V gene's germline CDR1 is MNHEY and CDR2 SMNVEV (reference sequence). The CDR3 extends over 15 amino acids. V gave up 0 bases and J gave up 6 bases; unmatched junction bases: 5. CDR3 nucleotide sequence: TGTGCCAGCAGTTTATCGGGCGGGAGTCGAAACATTCAGTACTTC. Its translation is CASSLSGGSRNIQYF.

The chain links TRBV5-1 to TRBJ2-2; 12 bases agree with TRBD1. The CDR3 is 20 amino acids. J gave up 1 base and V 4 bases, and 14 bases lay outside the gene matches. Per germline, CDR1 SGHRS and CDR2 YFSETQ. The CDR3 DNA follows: TGCGCCAGCAGCAGAACCCCTCAGGGACAGGGGGCGCTGAACACCGGGGAGCTGTTTTTT. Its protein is CASSRTPQGQGALNTGELFF.

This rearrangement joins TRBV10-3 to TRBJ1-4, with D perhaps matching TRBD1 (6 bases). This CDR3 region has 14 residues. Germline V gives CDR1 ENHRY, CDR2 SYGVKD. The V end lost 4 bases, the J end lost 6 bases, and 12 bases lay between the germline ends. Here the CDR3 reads CAISAGGLDEKLFF. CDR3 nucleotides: TGTGCCATCAGTGCGGGGGGCTTGGATGAAAAACTGTTTTTT.

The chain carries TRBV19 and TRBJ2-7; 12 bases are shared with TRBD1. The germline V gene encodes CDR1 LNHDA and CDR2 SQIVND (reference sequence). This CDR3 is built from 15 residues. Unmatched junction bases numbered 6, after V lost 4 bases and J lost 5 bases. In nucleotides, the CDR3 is TGTGCCAGTAGTACCCCCGGGACAGGGGGCAACGAGCAGTACTTC. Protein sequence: CASSTPGTGGNEQYF.

The CDR3 loop is CASSLVAGGMNEQFF. The CDR3 DNA reads TGTGCCAGTAGTCTCGTAGCGGGGGGGATGAATGAGCAGTTCTTC. This chain links TRBV19 with TRBJ2-1, with 11 bases aligning to TRBD2. Germline V gives CDR1 LNHDA, CDR2 SQIVND (reference sequence). After removal of 5 bases from V and 7 bases from J, the junction contained 7 bases not matched to a gene. This CDR3 contains 15 residues.

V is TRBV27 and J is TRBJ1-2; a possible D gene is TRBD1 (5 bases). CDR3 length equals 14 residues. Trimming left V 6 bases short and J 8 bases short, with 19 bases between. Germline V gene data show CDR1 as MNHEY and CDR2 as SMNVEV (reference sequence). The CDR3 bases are TGTGCCAGCAGCTCGGACAAGGCTGTAGGGGGCTACACCTTC. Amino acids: CASSSDKAVGGYTF.

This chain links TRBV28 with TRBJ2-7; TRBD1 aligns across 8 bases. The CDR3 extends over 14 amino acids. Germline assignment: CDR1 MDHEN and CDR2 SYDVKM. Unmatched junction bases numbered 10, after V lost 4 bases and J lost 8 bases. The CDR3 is CASSSFRQGRKQYF. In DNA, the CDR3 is TGTGCCAGCAGTTCCTTTCGACAGGGGAGGAAGCAGTACTTC. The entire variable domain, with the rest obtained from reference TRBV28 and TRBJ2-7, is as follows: DVKVTQSSRYLVKRTGEKVFLECVQDMDHENMFWYRQDPGLGLRLIYFSYDVKMKEKGDIPEGYSVSREKKERFSLILESASTNQTSMYLCASSSFRQGRKQYFGPGTRLTVT.

In DNA, the CDR3 is TGTGCCAGCAGCGCAGGGGTCACCTCCTACGAGCAGTACTTC. Its translation is CASSAGVTSYEQYF. This rearrangement joins TRBV11-1 to TRBJ2-7, with D perhaps matching TRBD1 (6 bases). The CDR3 totals 14 residues. Deletions cut 5 bases from V and 0 bases from J, with 11 bases between. CDR1 and CDR2 (germline): SGHAT, FQDESV (reference sequence). The full variable domain, rest sourced from reference TRBV11-1 and TRBJ2-7, is EAEVAQSPRYKITEKSQAVAFWCDPISGHATLYWYRQILGQGPELLVQFQDESVVDDSQLPKDRFSAERLKGVDSTLKIQPAELGDSAMYLCASSAGVTSYEQYFGPGTRLTVT.

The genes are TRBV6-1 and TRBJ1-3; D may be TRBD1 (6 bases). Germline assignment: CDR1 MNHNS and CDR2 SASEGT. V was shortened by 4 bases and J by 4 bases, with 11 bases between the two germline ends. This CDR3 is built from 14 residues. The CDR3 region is CASSVWTAGNTIYF. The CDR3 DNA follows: TGTGCCAGCAGTGTTTGGACAGCCGGAAACACCATATATTTT.

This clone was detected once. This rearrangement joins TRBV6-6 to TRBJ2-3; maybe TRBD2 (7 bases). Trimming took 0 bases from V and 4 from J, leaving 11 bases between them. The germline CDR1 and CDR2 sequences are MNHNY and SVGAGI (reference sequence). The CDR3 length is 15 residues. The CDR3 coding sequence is TGTGCCAGCAGTTACTCGGGCGGGGGCGCAGATACGCAGTATTTT. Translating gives CASSYSGGGADTQYF.

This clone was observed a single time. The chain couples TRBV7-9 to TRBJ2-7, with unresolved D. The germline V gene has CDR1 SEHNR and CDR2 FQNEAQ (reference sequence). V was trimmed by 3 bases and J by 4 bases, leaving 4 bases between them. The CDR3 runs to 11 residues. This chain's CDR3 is CASSFPYEQYF. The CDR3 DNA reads TGTGCCAGCAGCTTTCCTTACGAGCAGTACTTC.

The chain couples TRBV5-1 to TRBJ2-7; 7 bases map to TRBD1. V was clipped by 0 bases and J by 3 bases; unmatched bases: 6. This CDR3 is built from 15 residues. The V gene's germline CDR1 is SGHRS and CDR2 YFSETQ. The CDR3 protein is CASSLGDRVDYEQYF. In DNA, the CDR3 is TGCGCCAGCAGCTTGGGTGACAGGGTGGACTACGAGCAGTACTTC.

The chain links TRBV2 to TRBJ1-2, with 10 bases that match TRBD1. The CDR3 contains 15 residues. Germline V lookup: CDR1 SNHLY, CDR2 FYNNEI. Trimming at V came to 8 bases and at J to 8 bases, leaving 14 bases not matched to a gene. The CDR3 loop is CASRPGQGIIGGYTF. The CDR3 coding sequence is TGTGCCAGCCGACCGGGACAGGGGATAATTGGAGGCTACACCTTC.

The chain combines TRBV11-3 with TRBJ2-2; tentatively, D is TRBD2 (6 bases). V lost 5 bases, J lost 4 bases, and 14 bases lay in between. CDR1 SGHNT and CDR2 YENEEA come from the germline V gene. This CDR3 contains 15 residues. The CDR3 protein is CASSPPKGLTGELFF. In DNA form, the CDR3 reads TGTGCCAGCAGCCCCCCGAAGGGACTCACCGGGGAGCTGTTTTTT. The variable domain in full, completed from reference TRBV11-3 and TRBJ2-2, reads EAGVVQSPRYKIIEKKQPVAFWCNPISGHNTLYWYLQNLGQGPELLIRYENEEAVDDSQLPKDRFSAERLKGVDSTLKIQPAELGDSAVYLCASSPPKGLTGELFFGEGSRLTVL.

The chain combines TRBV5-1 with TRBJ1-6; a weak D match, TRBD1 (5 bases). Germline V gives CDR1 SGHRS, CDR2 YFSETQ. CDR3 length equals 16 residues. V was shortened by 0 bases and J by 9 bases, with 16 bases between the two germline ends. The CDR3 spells CASSLGFGQGSSPLHF. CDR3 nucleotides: TGCGCCAGCAGCTTGGGGTTCGGGCAGGGATCTTCACCCCTCCACTTT.

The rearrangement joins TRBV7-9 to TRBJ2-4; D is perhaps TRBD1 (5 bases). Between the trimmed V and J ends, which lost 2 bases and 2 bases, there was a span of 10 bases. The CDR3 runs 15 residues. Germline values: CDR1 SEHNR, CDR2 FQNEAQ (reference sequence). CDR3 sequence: CASSLTQGTKNIQYF. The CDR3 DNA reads TGTGCCAGCAGCTTAACTCAGGGAACCAAAAACATTCAGTACTTC.

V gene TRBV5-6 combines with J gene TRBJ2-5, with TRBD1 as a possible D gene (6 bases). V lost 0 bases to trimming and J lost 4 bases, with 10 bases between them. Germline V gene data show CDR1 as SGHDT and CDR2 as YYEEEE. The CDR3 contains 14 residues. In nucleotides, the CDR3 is TGTGCCAGCAGCTTGGCACAGGGCACAGAGACCCAGTACTTC. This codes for CASSLAQGTETQYF.

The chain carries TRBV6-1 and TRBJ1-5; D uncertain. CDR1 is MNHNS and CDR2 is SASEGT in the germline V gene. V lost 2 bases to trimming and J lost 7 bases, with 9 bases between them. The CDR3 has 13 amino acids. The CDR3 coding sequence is TGTGCCAGCAGTGAATCGGGTGTACAGCCCCAGCATTTT. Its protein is CASSESGVQPQHF.

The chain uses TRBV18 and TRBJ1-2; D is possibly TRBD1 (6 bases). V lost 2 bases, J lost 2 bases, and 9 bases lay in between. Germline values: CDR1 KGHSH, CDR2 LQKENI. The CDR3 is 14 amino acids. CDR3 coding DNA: TGTGCCAGCTCACCAGGACAGAGAAACTATGGCTACACCTTC. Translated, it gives CASSPGQRNYGYTF.